The 23 T cell receptor beta chains below come from one sample, sequenced in a study of CD8+CD57+ T cells in acquired aplastic anemia. The study profiled TCR beta VDJ and CDR3 using genomic DNA as template. One entry per CDR3 protein results from TCRdb running MiXCR on the reads. The sample holds about 160,000 distinct CDR3 sequences; around half are singletons and the top ten take 2.5% to 3.5%. Flow cytometry had shown expanded CD8+CD57+ cells in the patients chosen for sequencing. The specimen sequenced was sorted CD4+, CD8+, or CD8+CD57+ T cells (not recorded which) from PBMCs. Receptors originate from a human donor with aplastic anemia.

The chain combines TRBV29-1 with TRBJ2-7; D might be TRBD1 or TRBD2, each matching 7 bases. The CDR3 extends over 16 amino acids. V was cut by 4 bases and J by 2 bases, with 21 bases left in between. Germline V gives CDR1 SQVTM, CDR2 ANQGSEA. The CDR3 nucleotides read TGCAGCGTTGTCGTCCAGGGAGGGGGCTACACCTACGAGCAGTACGTC. Translation: CSVVVQGGGYTYEQYV.

This rearrangement joins TRBV7-9 to TRBJ1-1; the match to TRBD1 covers 8 bases. This CDR3 comprises 14 residues. J gave up 5 bases and V 5 bases, and 7 bases lay outside the gene matches. Germline V gives CDR1 SEHNR, CDR2 FQNEAQ (reference sequence). This chain's CDR3 is CASSLVDRATEAFF. In DNA, the CDR3 is TGTGCCAGCAGCCTAGTGGACAGGGCGACTGAAGCTTTCTTT.

This clonotype was counted a few times. The V and J genes are TRBV15 and TRBJ2-7; no clear D. This CDR3 has 14 residues. Germline CDR1 LNHNV, CDR2 YYDKDF (reference sequence). The germline V and J ends were trimmed by 1 base and 0 bases, with 7 bases remaining between them. The CDR3 protein is CATSRGQVSYEQYF. CDR3 DNA: TGTGCCACCAGCAGAGGGCAGGTCTCCTACGAGCAGTACTTC.

This clonotype appeared many times. The gene calls are TRBV7-2 and TRBJ1-1; D is unresolved. Germline loops: CDR1 SGHTA, CDR2 FQGNSA. CDR3 length: 11 amino acids. V was pared by 4 bases and J by 11 bases, with 11 bases between. CDR3 bases: TGTGCCAGCAGCTCCAGGAGTTCGGCTTTCTTT. As protein: CASSSRSSAFF.

The chain joins TRBV25-1 to TRBJ2-7, with unresolved D. This CDR3 is 13 amino acids long. With 7 bases removed from V and 0 bases from J, the gap between germline ends came to 10 bases. CDR1 is MGHDK and CDR2 is SYGVNS in the germline V gene. This CDR3 reads CASTPTSSYEQYF. CDR3 sequence (DNA): TGTGCCAGCACGCCTACGAGCTCCTACGAGCAGTACTTC.

The table lists this clonotype with a few counts. V usage is TRBV29-1 and J usage is TRBJ1-2; D call uncertain. CDR1 and CDR2 (germline): SQVTM, ANQGSEA. The CDR3 runs 10 residues. Trimming stripped 4 bases from V and 6 bases from J, with 6 bases between. CDR3 bases: TGCAGCGTTGGGGAGGATGGCTACACCTTC. Protein: CSVGEDGYTF.

Details on this clonotype: An end of the junction does not agree with germline; a read error may underlie this. The V and J genes are TRBV7-6 and TRBJ2-6, with TRBD1 matching 7 bases. This CDR3 contains 15 residues. Germline loops: CDR1 SGHVS, CDR2 FNYEAQ. The DNA for the CDR3 is TGTGCCAGCAGCTTGGGACAGCCTGGGGCCAACGCCCTGACTTTC. Amino acids: CASSLGQPGANALTF.

This clonotype was detected many times. The rearrangement uses TRBV12-3 or TRBV12-4 and TRBJ1-5; TRBD1 agrees at 10 bases. With 5 bases clipped from V and 4 bases from J, the junction kept 2 bases outside the gene matches. CDR3 length: 14 residues. CDR3 sequence: CASSLDRGNQPQHF. The CDR3 nucleotides are TGTGCCAGCAGTCTGGACAGGGGGAATCAGCCCCAGCATTTT.

This clonotype was counted once. V gene TRBV10-1 combines with J gene TRBJ1-2, with 10 positions matching TRBD1. The CDR3 covers 14 residues. CDR1 WNHNN and CDR2 SYGVQD come from the germline V gene (reference sequence). V lost 6 bases, J lost 8 bases, and 9 bases stayed unmatched. This CDR3 is CASSQPGQGVGYTF. The DNA of the CDR3 is TGCGCCAGCAGCCAACCAGGACAGGGGGTGGGCTACACCTTC.

This clonotype was found many times. The chain couples TRBV5-5 to TRBJ1-5, with D perhaps matching TRBD1 (5 bases). V lost 5 bases, J lost 7 bases, and 16 bases lay in between. The length of the CDR3 is 14 residues. CDR1 SGHKS and CDR2 YYEKEE come from the germline V gene (reference sequence). CDR3 amino acids: CASSPLQGGQPQHF. For the CDR3, the DNA is TGTGCCAGCAGTCCCCTTCAGGGAGGACAGCCCCAGCATTTT.

This clonotype was detected once. This chain connects TRBV2 to TRBJ1-6; D is undetermined. Trimming shortened V by 1 base and J by 13 bases, and 11 bases separated the two germline ends. The germline CDR1 and CDR2 sequences are SNHLY and FYNNEI. The CDR3 has 13 amino acids. CDR3 region: CASSEVPPPPLHF. DNA of the CDR3: TGTGCCAGCAGTGAAGTTCCACCGCCCCCCCTCCACTTT. Drawing the rest from reference TRBV2 and TRBJ1-6, the complete variable domain is EPEVTQTPSHQVTQMGQEVILRCVPISNHLYFYWYRQILGQKVEFLVSFYNNEISEKSEIFDDQFSVERPDGSNFTLKIRSTKLEDSAMYFCASSEVPPPPLHFGNGTRLTVT.

This clonotype was counted between two and nine times. The chain couples TRBV15 to TRBJ1-2, with D hard to call. From germline, CDR1 is LNHNV and CDR2 YYDKDF (reference sequence). This CDR3 is 15 amino acids long. With 0 bases removed from V and 7 bases from J, the gap between germline ends came to 15 bases. CDR3 amino acids: CATSRDPGVGVGYTF. In DNA, the CDR3 is TGTGCCACCAGCAGAGATCCTGGGGTCGGGGTTGGCTACACCTTC.

V and J are TRBV10-3 and TRBJ1-5; 9 nucleotides align to TRBD1. J lost 7 bases, V lost 6 bases, and 7 bases had no gene match. The CDR3 length is 14 residues. Germline CDR1 reads ENHRY; CDR2 reads SYGVKD. In DNA, the CDR3 is TGTGCCATCAGCCGGGACAGGGAAGGACAGCCCCAGCATTTT. It yields the protein CAISRDREGQPQHF.

V usage is TRBV25-1 and J usage is TRBJ2-1; D might be TRBD1 (6 bases). The CDR3 is 15 residues long. Per the germline V gene, CDR1 is MGHDK and CDR2 is SYGVNS. The V gene lost 8 bases and the J gene lost 9 bases, with 23 bases spanning the gap. CDR3 loop: CASSAVGTNRAEQFF. The CDR3 DNA is TGTGCCAGCTCGGCGGTCGGGACAAATCGCGCTGAGCAGTTCTTC.

The CDR3, as DNA: TGCGCCAGCTTGGCCTGGGGGACAGGGGGGACTGAAGCTTTCTTT. Its translation: CASLAWGTGGTEAFF. The chain combines TRBV4-1 with TRBJ1-1, with 11 bases aligning to TRBD1. Germline-derived CDR1 and CDR2 are MGHRA and YSYEKL. The CDR3 has 15 residues. J gave up 5 bases and V 8 bases, and 10 bases lay outside the gene matches.

The chain couples TRBV10-3 to TRBJ2-2; 9 positions agree with TRBD1. Trimming cost V 7 bases and J 3 bases; bases outside gene matches: 3. The germline V gene encodes CDR1 ENHRY and CDR2 SYGVKD. This CDR3 has 14 residues. CDR3 in amino acids: CAITRTGDTGELFF. CDR3 nucleotides: TGTGCCATCACCCGGACAGGGGACACCGGGGAGCTGTTTTTT.

This clonotype came up many times. The chain uses TRBV12-3 or TRBV12-4 and TRBJ1-2; perhaps TRBD1 as D (5 bases). The CDR3 runs to 14 residues. The V gene lost 2 bases and the J gene lost 8 bases, with 15 bases spanning the gap. The chain's CDR3 is CASSLLLTGGGYTF. CDR3 nucleotide sequence: TGTGCCAGCAGTTTACTCCTAACAGGTGGCGGCTACACCTTC.

The chain is built from TRBV19 and TRBJ1-2; D not resolved. Germline V gives CDR1 LNHDA, CDR2 SQIVND (reference sequence). The CDR3 contains 15 residues. V shed 5 bases and J shed 3 bases, with 16 bases lying between them. The CDR3: CASSASSGGYYGYTF. CDR3 sequence (DNA): TGTGCCAGTAGTGCCTCCTCGGGAGGATACTATGGCTACACCTTC.

This clonotype was counted at least ten times. The J gene is TRBJ2-3, the V gene TRBV14; D unresolved. The germline CDR1 and CDR2 sequences are SGHDN and FVKESK. Trimming took 0 bases from V and 3 from J, leaving 10 bases between them. The CDR3 is made up of 15 amino acids. CDR3 nucleotides: TGTGCCAGCAGCCAAGATACTCGCACGACAGATACGCAGTATTTT. Protein: CASSQDTRTTDTQYF.

Many counts were recorded for this clonotype. The rearrangement links TRBV7-2 to TRBJ1-6; D remains ambiguous. V shed 3 bases and J shed 9 bases, with 15 bases lying between them. Germline V lookup: CDR1 SGHTA, CDR2 FQGNSA. The CDR3 contains 15 residues. The CDR3 loop is CASSLGRARVSPLHF. The CDR3 region has the DNA TGTGCCAGCAGCTTGGGTCGGGCACGGGTTTCACCCCTCCACTTT.

This clonotype has a count of ten or more. The chain combines TRBV25-1 with TRBJ2-5; tentative D call: TRBD2 (6 bases). Trimming removed 0 bases at V and 4 bases at J, with 12 bases between. CDR1 MGHDK and CDR2 SYGVNS come from the germline V gene. This CDR3 region has 15 residues. CDR3 amino acids: CASSEYTGVGETQYF. CDR3 DNA: TGTGCCAGCAGTGAATATACGGGGGTGGGAGAGACCCAGTACTTC.

Concerning this clonotype: A read error may be the cause here, since a much bigger clone is one base away. J is TRBJ1-3 and V is TRBV12-3 or TRBV12-4; D call uncertain. The CDR3 is 15 residues long. CDR3 sequence (DNA): TGTGCCAGCAGTTTAACTACGAGCAGTGGAAGCACCATATATTTT. Residues: CASSLTTSSGSTIYF.

The CDR3 loop is CAISEAGTSGETQYF. In DNA form, the CDR3 reads TGTGCCATCAGTGAGGCAGGGACTAGCGGCGAGACCCAGTACTTC. The chain has TRBV10-3 and TRBJ2-5, with 11 bases fitting TRBD2. Germline V lookup: CDR1 ENHRY, CDR2 SYGVKD. This CDR3 has 15 residues. The V segment lost 2 bases and the J segment 5 bases; nucleotides outside the gene matches: 4.